Listed here are 32 T cell receptor beta chains from one sample, sequenced in a study of beta chain features in type 1 diabetes (dated by TCRdb to 2017 to 2018). Receptors were amplified or captured by the immunoSEQ multiplex PCR assay. All of the isolated RNA was reverse transcribed with the High Capacity cDNA Reverse Transcription Kit, so expressed TCRB transcripts were sequenced. TCRdb provides this immuneACCESS table in a form limited to in-frame rearrangements. Some clones are lacking; in checked studies, under half of them reflect an unresolved V gene, and why the rest are absent is not known. In all, the sample holds 200,000 to 300,000 clones, and 14% of those were seen once. The leading ten clones occupy roughly 0.028% of the sample. The specimen sequenced was naive CD4+ T cells from blood. This sample's cell subset or site label indicates: true naive CD4+ T cells. The receptors were sampled from a woman in her 40s in good health.

The chain couples TRBV27 to TRBJ1-2; no firm D call. Germline CDR1 reads MNHEY; CDR2 reads SMNVEV (reference sequence). With 6 bases removed from V and 4 bases from J, the gap between germline ends came to 12 bases. CDR3 length equals 13 residues. The CDR3 bases are TGTGCCAGCAGCCCCTCTCGGGGCTATGGCTACACCTTC. It translates to CASSPSRGYGYTF.

This sequence joins TRBV6-5 and TRBJ2-7; tentatively, D is TRBD2 (6 bases). CDR1 is MNHEY, CDR2 SVGAGI, per germline. Trimming stripped 0 bases from V and 2 bases from J, with 11 bases between. This CDR3 has 15 residues. The CDR3 loop reads CASSYSGGTPYEQYF. In nucleotides, the CDR3 is TGTGCCAGCAGTTACTCCGGGGGAACTCCCTACGAGCAGTACTTC.

The chain has TRBV5-1 and TRBJ1-1; D gene uncertain. Germline assignment: CDR1 SGHRS and CDR2 YFSETQ. V gave up 0 bases and J gave up 6 bases, with 9 bases separating them. CDR3 size: 13 residues. The CDR3 spells CASSLETFAEAFF. Written as DNA, the CDR3 is TGCGCCAGCAGCTTGGAGACTTTCGCTGAAGCTTTCTTT.

The rearrangement uses TRBV6-5 and TRBJ1-2, with D uncertain. The CDR3 extends over 11 amino acids. CDR1 and CDR2 from the germline V gene are MNHEY and SVGAGI. V was cut by 8 bases and J by 4 bases, with 8 bases left in between. The CDR3 nucleotides read TGTGCCAGCGGGGAGGCCTATGGCTACACCTTC. Its translation is CASGEAYGYTF.

The rearrangement uses TRBV7-9 and TRBJ2-3; 9 positions agree with TRBD2. The CDR3 consists of 15 residues. Germline V gene lookup returns CDR1 SEHNR and CDR2 FQNEAQ (reference sequence). With 5 bases clipped from V and 2 bases from J, the junction kept 5 bases outside the gene matches. CDR3 nucleotide sequence: TGTGCCAGCAGCCTCGAGCGGGGGGTCACAGATACGCAGTATTTT. It encodes CASSLERGVTDTQYF. Together with reference TRBV7-9 and TRBJ2-3, the CDR3 gives the full variable domain: DTGVSQNPRHKITKRGQNVTFRCDPISEHNRLYWYRQTLGQGPEFLTYFQNEAQLEKSRLLSDRFSAERPKGSFSTLEIQRTEQGDSAMYLCASSLERGVTDTQYFGPGTRLTVL.

In this sample, this clone turned up a few times. The rearrangement uses TRBV5-6 and TRBJ2-3; no reliable D call. V lost 0 bases, J lost 4 bases, and 3 bases lay in between. Looked up from germline, CDR1 is SGHDT and CDR2 is YYEEEE. This CDR3 contains 12 residues. The CDR3 is CASSLVSDTQYF. The CDR3 DNA reads as TGTGCCAGCAGCTTGGTCTCAGATACGCAGTATTTT.

In its sample, this clone was seen a few times. The chain has TRBV2 and TRBJ2-3, with TRBD2 matching over 8 bases. CDR1 is SNHLY, CDR2 FYNNEI, per germline. V shed 4 bases and J 5 bases; nucleotides not matched to a gene: 8. The CDR3 is 15 amino acids. The CDR3 DNA reads TGTGCCAGCAGTGCGGAGTTAGCGGGACGAGATACGCAGTATTTT. It translates to CASSAELAGRDTQYF.

The rearrangement links TRBV4-1 to TRBJ1-5; no clear D gene. V lost 0 bases and J 1 base, leaving 16 bases between the germline ends. The germline CDR1 and CDR2 sequences are MGHRA and YSYEKL. The CDR3 consists of 18 residues. CDR3 DNA: TGCGCCAGCAGCCAAGATCCCCCACGGGGAAGGAGCAATCAGCCCCAGCATTTT. Its protein is CASSQDPPRGRSNQPQHF.

The rearrangement joins TRBV5-4 to TRBJ2-2; 14 bases are a match to TRBD2. Germline CDR1 and CDR2: SGHNT and YYREEE (reference sequence). This CDR3 comprises 18 residues. V lost 4 bases and J lost 3; bases outside the gene matches: 8. CDR3: CASSPGGTSGGHTGELFF. DNA of the CDR3: TGTGCCAGCAGCCCGGGGGGGACTAGCGGGGGTCACACCGGGGAGCTGTTTTTT.

In this sample, this clone turned up many times. The V call is TRBV7-9, the J call TRBJ2-3; a possible D gene is TRBD1 (5 bases). The CDR3 runs 14 residues. The ends were cut back, 0 bases at V and 1 base at J, with 5 bases in the middle. CDR1 is SEHNR, CDR2 FQNEAQ, per germline (reference sequence). CDR3 DNA: TGTGCCAGCAGCTTAGCGGGGCGCACAGATACGCAGTATTTT. It is translated as CASSLAGRTDTQYF. The entire variable domain, with the rest obtained from reference TRBV7-9 and TRBJ2-3, is as follows: DTGVSQNPRHKITKRGQNVTFRCDPISEHNRLYWYRQTLGQGPEFLTYFQNEAQLEKSRLLSDRFSAERPKGSFSTLEIQRTEQGDSAMYLCASSLAGRTDTQYFGPGTRLTVL.

The chain carries TRBV10-3 and TRBJ2-2; TRBD2 agrees at 8 bases. V lost 5 bases and J lost 5; bases outside the gene matches: 10. CDR1 and CDR2 from the germline V gene are ENHRY and SYGVKD. CDR3 length equals 16 residues. The DNA of the CDR3 is TGTGCCATCAGTTCGACTAGCGCCATAGGTACCGGGGAGCTGTTTTTT. It translates to CAISSTSAIGTGELFF.

The chain is built from TRBV5-1 and TRBJ2-3, with a tentative D call TRBD1 (5 bases). V was cut by 7 bases and J by 4 bases, with 10 bases left in between. Germline CDR1 reads SGHRS; CDR2 reads YFSETQ. The CDR3 is made up of 12 amino acids. The CDR3 DNA reads TGCGCCAGCCGGAAGGGGTCAGATACGCAGTATTTT. Residues: CASRKGSDTQYF.

V is TRBV4-1 and J is TRBJ1-2; D gene ambiguous. Germline values: CDR1 MGHRA, CDR2 YSYEKL. Deletions cut 2 bases from V and 4 bases from J, with 11 bases between. The CDR3 sequence is 14 residues long. The CDR3 coding sequence is TGCGCCAGCAGCCAACCCGAGCTGCGCTATGGCTACACCTTC. Protein: CASSQPELRYGYTF.

This clone has just a few counts. This chain connects TRBV7-2 to TRBJ1-5; the match to TRBD1 covers 8 bases. The CDR3 runs to 14 residues. Germline V CDR1 and CDR2: SGHTA, FQGNSA. After removal of 4 bases from V and 3 bases from J, the junction contained 2 bases not matched to a gene. CDR3 nucleotides: TGTGCCAGCAGCTGGACAGGGAACAATCAGCCCCAGCATTTT. Protein: CASSWTGNNQPQHF.

V usage is TRBV5-1 and J usage is TRBJ1-2; 7 bases are shared with TRBD1. The ends lost 0 bases at V and 4 bases at J; junction bases unmatched: 3. The CDR3 length is 14 residues. CDR1 and CDR2 from the germline V gene are SGHRS and YFSETQ. The CDR3 loop reads CASSLEGQVYGYTF. The CDR3 bases are TGCGCCAGCAGCTTGGAAGGACAGGTCTATGGCTACACCTTC.

In its sample, this clone was seen a few times. The chain joins TRBV6-5 to TRBJ2-2, with 9 nucleotides matching TRBD1. This CDR3 is 15 amino acids long. The germline V gene encodes CDR1 MNHEY and CDR2 SVGAGI. The ends lost 8 bases at V and 2 bases at J; junction bases unmatched: 6. The CDR3 nucleotides read TGTGCCAGCGTCAGGGGACAGGGAAACACCGGGGAGCTGTTTTTT. This codes for CASVRGQGNTGELFF.

This clone has more than one count but fewer than ten. The CDR3 coding sequence is TGTGCCAGCAGTGAACGGGGGATGAACACTGAAGCTTTCTTT. This sequence encodes CASSERGMNTEAFF. The V gene is TRBV2, the J gene TRBJ1-1; TRBD1 is a possible D gene (5 bases). CDR3 length: 14 amino acids. The V end lost 2 bases, the J end lost 0 bases, and 7 bases lay between the germline ends. CDR1 is SNHLY and CDR2 is FYNNEI in the germline V gene.

The chain joins TRBV2 to TRBJ2-7, with 10 bases matching TRBD2. Losses at the gene ends were 2 bases for V and 3 bases for J; bases not matched to a gene: 4. The CDR3 extends over 15 amino acids. Germline values: CDR1 SNHLY, CDR2 FYNNEI. The DNA of the CDR3 is TGTGCCAGCAGTGAAAGCGGGGGGGGTAACTACGAGCAGTACTTC. This encodes CASSESGGGNYEQYF.

The chain is built from TRBV7-8 and TRBJ1-3, with 10 bases that match TRBD1. Germline assignment: CDR1 SGHVS and CDR2 FQNEAQ. With V trimmed by 5 bases and J by 0 bases, 10 bases remained unmatched. The CDR3 contains 18 residues. CDR3 loop: CASSPGQGKGASGNTIYF. The DNA for the CDR3 is TGTGCCAGCAGCCCGGGACAGGGGAAGGGAGCCTCTGGAAACACCATATATTTT.

This clone was counted between two and nine times. The rearrangement joins TRBV14 to TRBJ2-5; D perhaps matches TRBD1 (6 bases). CDR1 and CDR2 (germline): SGHDN, FVKESK. The CDR3 covers 16 residues. Trimming removed 0 bases from V and 5 bases from J, with 16 bases in between. The CDR3 loop is CASSQDLVGAGETQYF. The CDR3 DNA reads as TGTGCCAGCAGCCAAGATCTGGTGGGGGCAGGGGAGACCCAGTACTTC.

This clone appeared a few times. J is TRBJ2-3 and V is TRBV10-3; a weak D match, TRBD2 (6 bases). Trimming took off 4 bases at V and 6 bases at J, with 8 bases between the two ends. Germline-derived CDR1 and CDR2 are ENHRY and SYGVKD. This CDR3 contains 12 residues. The CDR3 is CAISGEEDTQYF. CDR3 DNA sequence: TGTGCCATCAGTGGGGAGGAGGATACGCAGTATTTT.

This clone was detected a few times. The V call is TRBV5-6, the J call TRBJ2-5; D might be TRBD2 (6 bases). The V end lost 2 bases, the J end lost 2 bases, and 13 bases lay between the germline ends. This CDR3 contains 15 residues. CDR1 and CDR2 (germline): SGHDT, YYEEEE. The CDR3 sequence is CASSFLDRGQETQYF. CDR3 DNA: TGTGCCAGCAGCTTCCTGGACCGGGGGCAAGAGACCCAGTACTTC.

The chain employs TRBV7-9 and TRBJ1-4; D not certain. V was shortened by 5 bases and J by 3 bases, with 13 bases between the two germline ends. The CDR3 extends over 15 amino acids. Germline assignment: CDR1 SEHNR and CDR2 FQNEAQ (reference sequence). The CDR3 bases are TGTGCCAGCAGCGCAGCACGGGTAGCTAATGAAAAACTGTTTTTT. Protein sequence: CASSAARVANEKLFF.

The chain carries TRBV5-1 and TRBJ2-4; the match to TRBD2 covers 13 bases. Germline loops: CDR1 SGHRS, CDR2 YFSETQ. V was pared by 7 bases and J by 6 bases, with 10 bases of the junction left unmatched. CDR3 size: 16 residues. CDR3 loop: CASRRTSGGVGNIQYF. In DNA, the CDR3 is TGCGCCAGCCGAAGGACTAGCGGGGGTGTCGGAAACATTCAGTACTTC.

This clone turned up a few times. The V and J genes are TRBV5-5 and TRBJ2-2; D remains ambiguous. The CDR3 runs 15 residues. Germline V gives CDR1 SGHKS, CDR2 YYEKEE (reference sequence). The ends were cut back, 0 bases at V and 5 bases at J, with 11 bases in the middle. DNA of the CDR3: TGTGCCAGCAGCTTGGGAGCAGCCAGGACCGGGGAGCTGTTTTTT. It specifies CASSLGAARTGELFF.

This clone was seen more than once but under ten times. The V call is TRBV5-4, the J call TRBJ2-1, with no clear D. Germline CDR1 SGHNT, CDR2 YYREEE (reference sequence). Trimming removed 0 bases from V and 4 bases from J, with 8 bases in between. This CDR3 is built from 14 residues. For the CDR3, the DNA is TGTGCCAGCAGCTTGGACCCAGGTTACAATGAGCAGTTCTTC. It is translated as CASSLDPGYNEQFF.

This clone was counted a few times. The V and J genes are TRBV7-9 and TRBJ2-5; perhaps TRBD2 as D (5 bases). This CDR3 is built from 14 residues. The V gene lost 4 bases and the J gene lost 0 bases, with 9 bases spanning the gap. The germline CDR1 and CDR2 sequences are SEHNR and FQNEAQ (reference sequence). CDR3: CASSSQRYQETQYF. CDR3 DNA sequence: TGTGCCAGCAGCTCCCAGCGGTACCAAGAGACCCAGTACTTC.

This clone occurred a few times. This chain links TRBV6-6 with TRBJ1-5, with D possibly TRBD1 on 5 matching bases. Per the germline V gene, CDR1 is MNHNY and CDR2 is SVGAGI (reference sequence). This CDR3 contains 15 residues. V shed 0 bases and J shed 3 bases, with 9 bases lying between them. CDR3 protein: CASSYSRGLNQPQHF. The CDR3, as DNA: TGTGCCAGCAGTTACTCGAGGGGACTCAATCAGCCCCAGCATTTT.

V gene TRBV29-1 combines with J gene TRBJ1-2; D may be TRBD1 (6 bases). The CDR3 spans 16 residues. CDR1 and CDR2 (germline): SQVTM, ANQGSEA. Trimming took off 7 bases at V and 0 bases at J, with 21 bases between the two ends. CDR3 residues: CSASYLRTVTNYGYTF. Here the CDR3 DNA reads TGCAGCGCCTCTTACCTCCGGACAGTAACTAACTATGGCTACACCTTC.

This clone was recorded a few times. This rearrangement joins TRBV11-2 to TRBJ2-2; D unresolved. Germline V gives CDR1 SGHAT, CDR2 FQNNGV. The CDR3 totals 14 residues. Trimming left V 0 bases short and J 3 bases short, with 5 bases between. The CDR3 loop reads CASSLDTDTGELFF. The CDR3 bases are TGTGCCAGCAGCTTAGATACTGACACCGGGGAGCTGTTTTTT.

In its sample, this clone was seen a few times. The V and J genes are TRBV4-3 and TRBJ2-6; D call uncertain. This CDR3 has 15 residues. Trimming stripped 2 bases from V and 1 base from J, with 6 bases between. CDR1 LGHNA and CDR2 YSLEER come from the germline V gene. The CDR3 loop is CASSQSTSGANVLTF. In DNA, the CDR3 is TGCGCCAGCAGCCAATCGACATCTGGGGCCAACGTCCTGACTTTC.

This clone was seen a few times. The chain employs TRBV6-5 and TRBJ2-5, with D unclear. V lost 4 bases, J lost 5 bases, and 8 bases lay in between. CDR1 is MNHEY and CDR2 is SVGAGI in the germline V gene. This CDR3 spans 12 amino acids. The CDR3 DNA is TGTGCCAGCAGTTGGGCTGGGGAGACCCAGTACTTC. This gives the protein CASSWAGETQYF.